This TCR beta chain was identified during a study of blood T cell repertoires in COVID-19. For the study at large: Sites across the United States, Italy and Spain contributed samples from acute and convalescent COVID-19. Sample material is recorded as cDNA or gDNA derived from T cells, B-cell-depleted T cells, or PBMCs.

Trimming at V came to 5 bases and at J to 2 bases, leaving 16 bases not matched to a gene. Germline CDR1 reads MDHEN; CDR2 reads SYDVKM. This CDR3 region has 20 residues. Seattle cases were enrolled at active infection and followed longitudinally. Original methodology: Amplification of reference gene primers provided the estimated nucleated cell counts. Profiling relied on immunoSEQ multiplex PCR, and the TCRdb table lists in-frame clones only, not all of them. V and J calls and clone size are as listed in that table; D and trimming were resolved from the DNA. Of 200,000 to 300,000 clones in the sample, about four fifths were seen once.

This clonotype originated in an elderly woman with COVID-19, enrolled during active disease. Sequencing used peripheral blood. The chain carries TRBV28 and TRBJ2-7, with 15 bases aligning to TRBD2. CDR3 DNA sequence: TGTGCCAGCAGTCGGGACTCCTTCGGACTAGCGGGAGGGCCGACCTACGAGCAGTACTTC. Translating gives CASSRDSFGLAGGPTYEQYF.